The 32 T cell receptor beta chains below come from one sample, sequenced in a study of shared clonotypes between healthy human individuals. Produced via immunoSEQ multiplex PCR; TCRdb's table is partial and in-frame only. Of about 1.5 million clones in the sample, more than 95% are singletons; the top ten hold more than 0.9%. Sample: naive CD4+ T cells sorted from blood. Subset specified: CD45RA+ positively selected. These receptors all stem from a man aged 25-45 years in good health.

The gene calls are TRBV7-8 and TRBJ2-2; a possible D gene is TRBD2 (5 bases). V was shortened by 3 bases and J by 3 bases, with 14 bases between the two germline ends. This CDR3 has 16 residues. The germline V gene has CDR1 SGHVS and CDR2 FQNEAQ. CDR3 DNA sequence: TGTGCCAGCAGCTTTGGAAAAGGAGGCTACACCGGGGAGCTGTTTTTT. It is translated as CASSFGKGGYTGELFF.

This rearrangement joins TRBV6-4 to TRBJ2-1; tentatively, D is TRBD2 (5 bases). V was pared by 9 bases and J by 5 bases, with 23 bases between. Germline V CDR1 and CDR2: MRHNA, SNTAGT. The CDR3 is made up of 16 amino acids. The chain's CDR3 is CARLVLGHIINNEQFF. The CDR3 nucleotides are TGTGCCAGACTAGTTTTGGGCCATATTATAAACAATGAGCAGTTCTTC.

As regards this clone: Other DNA sequences in the sample encode the same CDR3. The chain recombines TRBV28 with TRBJ1-2, with 8 positions matching TRBD1. In germline, CDR1 is MDHEN, CDR2 SYDVKM. V lost 2 bases, J lost 1 base, and 0 bases stayed unmatched. CDR3 length: 14 amino acids. The chain's CDR3 is CASSLGQGNYGYTF. The CDR3 nucleotides read TGTGCCAGCAGTTTAGGACAGGGTAACTATGGCTACACCTTC.

This chain connects TRBV7-2 to TRBJ1-5; 7 positions match TRBD1. CDR1 SGHTA and CDR2 FQGNSA come from the germline V gene. The CDR3 runs to 15 residues. J lost 0 bases, V lost 5 bases, and 4 bases had no gene match. As DNA, the CDR3 is TGTGCCAGCAGCCGTACAGGGGATAGCAATCAGCCCCAGCATTTT. Amino acid sequence: CASSRTGDSNQPQHF.

This clone showed up just once. The gene calls are TRBV11-3 and TRBJ2-1; 7 nucleotides line up with TRBD1. CDR3 length: 15 residues. Germline V CDR1 and CDR2: SGHNT, YENEEA. V shed 2 bases and J 0 bases; nucleotides not matched to a gene: 1. The CDR3 coding sequence is TGTGCCAGCAGCTTAACAGGGGACTCCTACAATGAGCAGTTCTTC. Translating it yields CASSLTGDSYNEQFF.

This CDR3 is CASTIRAGRDEQFF. The CDR3 DNA follows: TGCGCCAGCACTATTAGGGCGGGCCGGGACGAGCAGTTCTTC. This chain joins TRBV5-1 and TRBJ2-1; D may match TRBD1 or TRBD2 (5 bases each). V was cut by 6 bases and J by 10 bases, with 20 bases left in between. The CDR3 spans 14 residues. Germline V CDR1 and CDR2: SGHRS, YFSETQ.

The V gene is TRBV23-1, the J gene TRBJ1-2, with TRBD1 identical over 7 bases. TRBV23-1 carries the ORF label, with uncertain function. Trimming took 6 bases from V and 6 from J; bases not matched to a gene: 7. The CDR3 extends over 13 amino acids. This chain's CDR3 is CASSRSGQNGYTF. The CDR3 nucleotides are TGCGCCAGCAGCCGCTCGGGACAGAATGGCTACACCTTC.

V usage is TRBV18 and J usage is TRBJ2-1; 10 bases agree with TRBD2. The V gene's germline CDR1 is KGHSH and CDR2 LQKENI. The CDR3 extends over 16 amino acids. J was trimmed by 8 bases and V by 1 base; bases with no gene match: 8. Written as DNA, the CDR3 is TGTGCCAGCTCACCACGTTCAGCGGGAGGGCCCCATGAGCAGTTCTTC. It translates to CASSPRSAGGPHEQFF.

This clone was detected once. This chain uses TRBV5-1 with TRBJ2-7; D unresolved. This CDR3 contains 11 residues. Germline V CDR1 and CDR2: SGHRS, YFSETQ. Trimming removed 3 bases from V and 7 bases from J, with 8 bases in between. CDR3: CASSSSGEQYF. The CDR3 DNA reads as TGCGCCAGCAGCTCCTCAGGAGAGCAGTACTTC.

This clone was observed a single time. The rearrangement uses TRBV6-1 and TRBJ2-1; 11 bases agree with TRBD1. The CDR3 is 15 residues long. The V segment lost 8 bases and the J segment 8 bases; nucleotides outside the gene matches: 11. Germline-derived CDR1 and CDR2 are MNHNS and SASEGT. CDR3 sequence (DNA): TGTGCCAGCGGTAGACGGGACAGGGGGGATGATGAGCAGTTCTTC. Protein: CASGRRDRGDDEQFF.

Regarding this clone: The sample carries other DNA sequences with the same CDR3. The V gene is TRBV7-9, the J gene TRBJ1-5; 9 bases agree with TRBD1. Germline lookup yields CDR1 SEHNR and CDR2 FQNEAQ (reference sequence). V dropped 3 bases and J dropped 4; count of bases not matched to a gene: 1. This CDR3 has 14 amino acids. The DNA for the CDR3 is TGTGCCAGCAGCTTGGGACAGGGAAATCAGCCCCAGCATTTT. Protein: CASSLGQGNQPQHF.

The genes are TRBV5-6 and TRBJ1-1, with D perhaps TRBD1 (5 bases). The germline V and J ends were trimmed by 0 bases and 0 bases, with 12 bases remaining between them. CDR1 is SGHDT, CDR2 YYEEEE, per germline. The CDR3 runs 16 residues. The CDR3 sequence is CASSLDRRVMNTEAFF. The DNA of the CDR3 is TGTGCCAGCAGCTTGGACAGGAGAGTCATGAACACTGAAGCTTTCTTT.

The CDR3 region has the DNA TGTGCCAGCAGTCCCCTTTCTTTTGGCCGCCGTGGCACCGAGCAGTACTTC. It specifies CASSPLSFGRRGTEQYF. The chain combines TRBV25-1 with TRBJ2-7; D remains ambiguous. The CDR3 is made up of 17 amino acids. Trimming removed 5 bases from V and 6 bases from J, with 26 bases in between. Germline loops: CDR1 MGHDK, CDR2 SYGVNS.

The CDR3 region has the DNA TGTGCCAGCAGTATGTCAGCCTACGGGGCCGCGCGTTACACTGAAGCTTTCTTT. Protein sequence: CASSMSAYGAARYTEAFF. The chain carries TRBV28 and TRBJ1-1; D possibly corresponds to TRBD1 (5 bases). With 5 bases removed from V and 3 bases from J, the gap between germline ends came to 25 bases. CDR3 length: 18 amino acids. Germline V lookup: CDR1 MDHEN, CDR2 SYDVKM.

CDR3 protein: CAISRDPHYEQYF. The CDR3 coding sequence is TGTGCCATCAGTAGGGACCCCCACTACGAGCAGTACTTC. The V call is TRBV10-3, the J call TRBJ2-7, with D tentatively TRBD1 or TRBD2 (5 bases each). The germline V and J ends were trimmed by 5 bases and 3 bases, with 11 bases remaining between them. This CDR3 is built from 13 residues. CDR1 is ENHRY and CDR2 is SYGVKD in the germline V gene.

The chain has TRBV7-9 and TRBJ2-2; tentatively, D is TRBD2 (6 bases). This CDR3 has 14 residues. The V and J ends lost 4 bases and 7 bases respectively, with 13 bases between them. Germline V CDR1 and CDR2: SEHNR, FQNEAQ (reference sequence). Here the CDR3 reads CASSSAGAGGELFF. The CDR3 DNA sequence: TGTGCCAGCAGCTCAGCCGGAGCGGGCGGGGAGCTGTTTTTT.

The chain combines TRBV5-1 with TRBJ2-5; D gene ambiguous. The germline V and J ends were trimmed by 4 bases and 4 bases, with 17 bases remaining between them. The germline CDR1 and CDR2 sequences are SGHRS and YFSETQ. The CDR3 is 15 residues long. CDR3 residues: CASSQALLSGETQYF. The CDR3 coding sequence is TGCGCCAGCAGCCAAGCCCTGCTCTCCGGAGAGACCCAGTACTTC.

DNA for the CDR3: TGCAGGGCCATTGGGGGTGAGCAGTTCTTC. Amino acid sequence: CRAIGGEQFF. V is TRBV20-1 and J is TRBJ2-1; D may correspond to TRBD1 or TRBD2 (5 bases each). Per germline, CDR1 DFQATT and CDR2 SNEGSKA (reference sequence). The CDR3 loop spans 10 amino acids.

The genes are TRBV19 and TRBJ2-1; weak D call: TRBD1 (6 bases). CDR3 length equals 15 residues. V lost 5 bases and J 5 bases, leaving 16 bases between the germline ends. CDR1 is LNHDA, CDR2 SQIVND, per germline (reference sequence). The CDR3 sequence: CASSPSTGVHNEQFF. The CDR3 DNA reads TGTGCCAGTAGTCCCTCGACAGGTGTCCACAATGAGCAGTTCTTC. Full variable domain (rest looked up from reference TRBV19 and TRBJ2-1): DGGITQSPKYLFRKEGQNVTLSCEQNLNHDAMYWYRQDPGQGLRLIYYSQIVNDFQKGDIAEGYSVSREKKESFPLTVTSAQKNPTAFYLCASSPSTGVHNEQFFGPGTRLTVL.

The rearrangement links TRBV10-2 to TRBJ1-5, with D perhaps TRBD1 (5 bases). This CDR3 spans 15 amino acids. The germline gives CDR1 WSHSY, CDR2 SAAADI. V was cut by 2 bases and J by 0 bases, with 8 bases left in between. CDR3 nucleotide sequence: TGCGCCAGCAGTGAGCGGGACGTTAGCAATCAGCCCCAGCATTTT. Encoded protein: CASSERDVSNQPQHF.

This rearrangement joins TRBV5-6 to TRBJ1-1, with D perhaps matching TRBD1 (5 bases). The CDR3 sequence is 14 residues long. V was pared by 4 bases and J by 7 bases, with 17 bases between. Germline CDR1 reads SGHDT; CDR2 reads YYEEEE. CDR3 nucleotide sequence: TGTGCCAGCAGCCGGGGGGTATTGGGCGGTGAAGCTTTCTTT. Residues: CASSRGVLGGEAFF.

The chain employs TRBV7-2 and TRBJ2-3; 12 bases match TRBD2. The CDR3 extends over 17 amino acids. The V gene end was trimmed by 1 base and the J gene end by 8 bases; junction bases not matched to a gene: 10. Germline loops: CDR1 SGHTA, CDR2 FQGNSA. The CDR3 DNA reads as TGTGCCAGCAGCTTAGAACCCTTACTAGCGGGAGGAGCTACGCAGTATTTT. It translates to CASSLEPLLAGGATQYF. The whole variable domain, filled in from reference TRBV7-2 and TRBJ2-3, reads GAGVSQSPSNKVTEKGKDVELRCDPISGHTALYWYRQSLGQGLEFLIYFQGNSAPDKSGLPSDRFSAERTGGSVSTLTIQRTQQEDSAVYLCASSLEPLLAGGATQYFGPGTRLTVL.

The chain is built from TRBV18 and TRBJ1-4; TRBD1 matches at 11 bases. The CDR3 runs to 15 residues. Germline CDR1 reads KGHSH; CDR2 reads LQKENI. Losses at the gene ends were 3 bases for V and 6 bases for J; bases not matched to a gene: 3. DNA of the CDR3: TGTGCCAGCTCACCGGACAGGGGGCGTCATGAAAAACTGTTTTTT. Protein: CASSPDRGRHEKLFF.

CDR3 amino acids: CASSSLTGFQETQYF. CDR3 DNA: TGTGCCAGCAGCTCCTTAACGGGATTCCAAGAGACCCAGTACTTC. The rearrangement links TRBV5-8 to TRBJ2-5, with D perhaps matching TRBD2 (5 bases). CDR1 and CDR2 (germline): SGHTS, YDEGEE. Trimming left V 3 bases short and J 1 base short, with 13 bases between. The CDR3 totals 15 residues.

Concerning this clone: This specimen includes other DNA sequences encoding the same CDR3. This rearrangement joins TRBV27 to TRBJ1-5, with 8 positions matching TRBD1. The CDR3 contains 14 residues. V lost 5 bases and J lost 4; bases outside the gene matches: 4. The V gene's germline CDR1 is MNHEY and CDR2 SMNVEV (reference sequence). The CDR3 sequence: CASSGQGGNQPQHF. CDR3 in DNA: TGTGCCAGCAGTGGACAGGGTGGTAATCAGCCCCAGCATTTT.

The chain couples TRBV6-1 to TRBJ2-1; 11 nucleotides match TRBD2. This CDR3 comprises 14 residues. Looked up from germline, CDR1 is MNHNS and CDR2 is SASEGT. The J segment lost 7 bases and the V segment lost 3 bases, leaving 2 bases of the junction unmatched. CDR3 loop: CASSEGLAANEQFF. The CDR3 DNA follows: TGTGCCAGCAGTGAGGGACTAGCGGCAAATGAGCAGTTCTTC.

The chain has TRBV6-5 and TRBJ2-3; weak D call: TRBD2 (5 bases). The ends were cut back, 2 bases at V and 1 base at J, with 13 bases in the middle. The germline CDR1 and CDR2 sequences are MNHEY and SVGAGI. The CDR3 consists of 16 residues. CDR3 sequence reads: CASSYDTRARTDTQYF. DNA of the CDR3: TGTGCCAGCAGTTACGATACGAGGGCCCGCACAGATACGCAGTATTTT.

The chain combines TRBV28 with TRBJ1-4, with D possibly matching TRBD1 (6 bases). The CDR3 sequence is 13 residues long. The V gene lost 7 bases and the J gene lost 4 bases, with 10 bases spanning the gap. The germline V gene encodes CDR1 MDHEN and CDR2 SYDVKM. This CDR3 reads CASTRDNNEKLFF. CDR3 nucleotides: TGTGCCAGCACCCGGGACAATAATGAAAAACTGTTTTTT. Drawing the rest from reference TRBV28 and TRBJ1-4, the complete variable domain is DVKVTQSSRYLVKRTGEKVFLECVQDMDHENMFWYRQDPGLGLRLIYFSYDVKMKEKGDIPEGYSVSREKKERFSLILESASTNQTSMYLCASTRDNNEKLFFGSGTQLSVL.

The chain recombines TRBV6-5 with TRBJ1-1, with 8 bases lining up with TRBD1. The germline gives CDR1 MNHEY, CDR2 SVGAGI. CDR3 size: 15 residues. The junction had 6 bases not matched to a gene; V was cut back by 2 bases and J by 4 bases. The CDR3 nucleotides read TGTGCCAGCAGTTACACGGCAGGGGGCGGCACTGAAGCTTTCTTT. Its protein product is CASSYTAGGGTEAFF.

The genes are TRBV6-5 and TRBJ2-3; the D gene could be TRBD1 or TRBD2 (5 bases each). The CDR3 length is 14 residues. Looked up from germline, CDR1 is MNHEY and CDR2 is SVGAGI. The germline V and J ends were trimmed by 0 bases and 4 bases, with 8 bases remaining between them. The CDR3 loop is CASSYSGVADTQYF. The CDR3, as DNA: TGTGCCAGCAGTTACTCGGGGGTTGCAGATACGCAGTATTTT.

On this clone: At the DNA level, this CDR3 is encoded by other sequences in the same sample as well. The chain joins TRBV5-4 to TRBJ1-1, with D unclear. The CDR3 has 12 amino acids. V was pared by 0 bases and J by 7 bases, with 7 bases between. The germline gives CDR1 SGHNT, CDR2 YYREEE (reference sequence). CDR3 in amino acids: CASSLVGYEAFF. CDR3 DNA sequence: TGTGCCAGCAGCTTGGTTGGATATGAAGCTTTCTTT.

The chain links TRBV29-1 to TRBJ1-4; TRBD1 might be the D (5 bases). Trimming stripped 3 bases from V and 4 bases from J, with 12 bases between. The CDR3 length is 14 residues. CDR1 is SQVTM, CDR2 ANQGSEA, per germline. CDR3 amino acids: CSVDVGQNNEKLFF. CDR3 DNA: TGCAGCGTTGATGTCGGACAAAATAATGAAAAACTGTTTTTT. The entire variable domain, with the rest obtained from reference TRBV29-1 and TRBJ1-4, is as follows: SAVISQKPSRDICQRGTSLTIQCQVDSQVTMMFWYRQQPGQSLTLIATANQGSEATYESGFVIDKFPISRPNLTFSTLTVSNMSPEDSSIYLCSVDVGQNNEKLFFGSGTQLSVL.